One sample yielded the 24 T cell receptor beta chains listed below, sequenced in a study of T-cell memory formation after mild COVID-19. TCRdb re-called the 5' RACE reads with MiXCR, one entry per CDR3 protein. Of around 390,000 distinct CDR3 sequences detected, roughly 15% appear once; the ten largest clones hold around a fifth. Sequences were obtained from PBMCs or a T cell subset sorted from them (not recorded which). The receptor source for this set is a man aged 18 to 35 who had mild COVID-19 (a few samples of this study predate the infection). Cell type and time point are not known.

The chain combines TRBV7-2 with TRBJ2-3, with a weak D call TRBD2 (6 bases). This CDR3 contains 12 residues. Trimming took off 2 bases at V and 14 bases at J, with 14 bases between the two ends. Germline CDR1 and CDR2: SGHTA and FQGNSA. The CDR3 protein is CASSLPGLISYF. In DNA, the CDR3 is TGTGCCAGCAGCTTACCCGGACTAATTTCGTATTTT.

The chain joins TRBV6-2 or TRBV6-3 to TRBJ1-1; maybe TRBD1 (5 bases). Trimming left V 6 bases short and J 5 bases short, with 19 bases between. Germline CDR1 reads MNHEY; CDR2 reads SVGEGT. This CDR3 comprises 15 residues. The CDR3 spells CASRWGRIDRTEAFF. CDR3 bases: TGTGCCAGCAGATGGGGACGAATTGATAGGACTGAAGCTTTCTTT.

The genes are TRBV10-1 and TRBJ2-1; TRBD1 aligns across 7 bases. The CDR3 runs 14 residues. Trimming removed 5 bases from V and 6 bases from J; junction bases left unmatched: 7. In germline, CDR1 is WNHNN, CDR2 SYGVQD (reference sequence). CDR3: CASSPDRVGNEQFF. The CDR3 DNA reads TGCGCCAGCAGTCCTGACAGGGTTGGCAATGAGCAGTTCTTC.

This clonotype was counted only a few times. This rearrangement joins TRBV5-1 to TRBJ2-5, with D possibly TRBD2 on 5 matching bases. This CDR3 contains 13 residues. V shed 0 bases and J shed 5 bases, with 8 bases lying between them. The germline gives CDR1 SGHRS, CDR2 YFSETQ. CDR3 sequence: CASSLVAGETQYF. In DNA form, the CDR3 reads TGCGCCAGCAGCTTGGTTGCGGGTGAGACCCAGTACTTC.

The chain employs TRBV7-2 and TRBJ1-5, with 8 bases aligning to TRBD1. Per the germline V gene, CDR1 is SGHTA and CDR2 is FQGNSA. This CDR3 spans 17 amino acids. V lost 5 bases, J lost 4 bases, and 13 bases stayed unmatched. The CDR3, as DNA: TGTGCCAGCAGCAGGACAGGGCATGGGAAATGGAATCAGCCCCAGCATTTT. Its protein is CASSRTGHGKWNQPQHF. Full variable domain (outside the CDR3, taken from reference TRBV7-2 and TRBJ1-5): GAGVSQSPSNKVTEKGKDVELRCDPISGHTALYWYRQSLGQGLEFLIYFQGNSAPDKSGLPSDRFSAERTGGSVSTLTIQRTQQEDSAVYLCASSRTGHGKWNQPQHFGDGTRLSIL.

The chain uses TRBV29-1 and TRBJ2-2; D is perhaps TRBD1 or TRBD2 (5 bases each). The CDR3 is 13 amino acids. V was pared by 7 bases and J by 5 bases, with 14 bases between. Looked up from germline, CDR1 is SQVTM and CDR2 is ANQGSEA. CDR3 in amino acids: CSAAGAETGELFF. The CDR3 nucleotides read TGCAGCGCAGCCGGGGCTGAGACCGGGGAGCTGTTTTTT.

The V call is TRBV7-2, the J call TRBJ1-1, with a tentative D call TRBD1 (6 bases). V lost 2 bases to trimming and J lost 11 bases, with 12 bases between them. The CDR3 is 12 residues long. CDR1 and CDR2 from the germline V gene are SGHTA and FQGNSA. The DNA of the CDR3 is TGTGCCAGCAGCTTAATGGGGGGCTGGGCTTTCTTT. As protein: CASSLMGGWAFF.

V is TRBV12-3 or TRBV12-4 and J is TRBJ1-2; D remains unclear. Deletions cut 6 bases from V and 6 bases from J, with 17 bases between. The CDR3 loop spans 14 amino acids. CDR3: CASSTGSGGNGYTF. The DNA of the CDR3 is TGTGCCAGCAGCACCGGGTCCGGTGGGAATGGCTACACCTTC.

The sample holds one count of this clonotype. The chain joins TRBV20-1 to TRBJ2-1, with 10 bases matching TRBD2. Trimming took 6 bases from V and 9 from J; bases not matched to a gene: 11. This CDR3 is built from 14 residues. Germline lookup yields CDR1 DFQATT and CDR2 SNEGSKA (reference sequence). CDR3 region: CSAHPSGGGSEQFF. The CDR3, as DNA: TGCAGTGCCCATCCTAGCGGGGGAGGTAGTGAGCAGTTCTTC.

This clonotype was found a few times. The chain joins TRBV9 to TRBJ2-2; D call uncertain. This CDR3 is built from 16 residues. Germline V lookup: CDR1 SGDLS, CDR2 YYNGEE. The V end lost 0 bases, the J end lost 4 bases, and 13 bases lay between the germline ends. CDR3 protein: CASSVVEWGSTGELFF. DNA for the CDR3: TGTGCCAGCAGCGTAGTTGAGTGGGGAAGCACCGGGGAGCTGTTTTTT.

This clonotype was recorded a few times. The chain uses TRBV7-2 and TRBJ1-5; TRBD1 might be the D (6 bases). Trimming left V 0 bases short and J 6 bases short, with 12 bases between. CDR1 SGHTA and CDR2 FQGNSA come from the germline V gene. This CDR3 is built from 15 residues. The CDR3 DNA follows: TGTGCCAGCAGCTTAGCGCCGGGGGGCGTTCAGCCCCAGCATTTT. Amino acid sequence: CASSLAPGGVQPQHF. Full variable domain (missing parts from reference TRBV7-2 and TRBJ1-5): GAGVSQSPSNKVTEKGKDVELRCDPISGHTALYWYRQSLGQGLEFLIYFQGNSAPDKSGLPSDRFSAERTGGSVSTLTIQRTQQEDSAVYLCASSLAPGGVQPQHFGDGTRLSIL.

The table lists this clonotype with a few counts. The chain combines TRBV6-2 or TRBV6-3 with TRBJ2-7; D is perhaps TRBD1 (7 bases). Per germline, CDR1 MNHEY and CDR2 SVGEGT. Trimming pared 6 bases from V and 5 bases from J, leaving 14 bases between. The CDR3 is made up of 13 amino acids. The CDR3 region has the DNA TGTGCCAGCAGAAAATCCAGGGGGGACGAGCAGTACGTC. It translates to CASRKSRGDEQYV.

This clonotype was observed a few times. The chain links TRBV5-1 to TRBJ2-1, with 9 bases identical to TRBD2. The ends lost 6 bases at V and 0 bases at J; junction bases unmatched: 4. CDR1 SGHRS and CDR2 YFSETQ come from the germline V gene. The CDR3 length is 15 residues. CDR3 protein: CASIPAGGSYNEQFF. CDR3 bases: TGCGCCAGCATCCCAGCGGGGGGCTCCTACAATGAGCAGTTCTTC. Full variable domain (outside the CDR3, taken from reference TRBV5-1 and TRBJ2-1): KAGVTQTPRYLIKTRGQQVTLSCSPISGHRSVSWYQQTPGQGLQFLFEYFSETQRNKGNFPGRFSGRQFSNSRSEMNVSTLELGDSALYLCASIPAGGSYNEQFFGPGTRLTVL.

The chain recombines TRBV29-1 with TRBJ2-2; D not resolved. Germline CDR1 is SQVTM and CDR2 is ANQGSEA. V was trimmed by 4 bases and J by 0 bases, leaving 9 bases between them. The CDR3 loop spans 14 amino acids. As DNA, the CDR3 is TGCAGCGTTGCGCCACCGTCGAACACCGGGGAGCTGTTTTTT. Translation: CSVAPPSNTGELFF.

The chain couples TRBV10-2 to TRBJ2-1, with D possibly TRBD1 on 6 matching bases. V was clipped by 0 bases and J by 9 bases, with 9 bases between them. The CDR3 loop spans 13 amino acids. CDR1 and CDR2 (germline): WSHSY, SAAADI. In DNA, the CDR3 is TGCGCCAGCAGTGAGTCGAGGGGGACTGAGCAGTTCTTC. Amino acid sequence: CASSESRGTEQFF.

Here the CDR3 reads CASSSGGTNYGYTF. In DNA form, the CDR3 reads TGCGCCAGCAGCTCGGGGGGGACTAACTATGGCTACACCTTC. V and J are TRBV5-1 and TRBJ1-2, with D perhaps matching TRBD1 (5 bases). Per germline, CDR1 SGHRS and CDR2 YFSETQ. The CDR3 runs 14 residues. Trimming cost V 3 bases and J 0 bases, with 9 bases left between them.

This rearrangement joins TRBV6-2 or TRBV6-3 to TRBJ2-7, with D possibly TRBD2 on 6 matching bases. This CDR3 is 15 amino acids long. Trimming removed 0 bases from V and 3 bases from J, with 12 bases in between. Germline V CDR1 and CDR2: MNHEY, SVGEGT. The CDR3 here is CASSYSEGGLYEQYV. The CDR3, as DNA: TGTGCCAGCAGTTACTCGGAGGGAGGCCTCTACGAGCAGTACGTC.

This clonotype was counted between two and nine times. The chain uses TRBV27 and TRBJ2-3; D possibly corresponds to TRBD1 (5 bases). The CDR3 spans 15 residues. Germline values: CDR1 MNHEY, CDR2 SMNVEV (reference sequence). Trimming shortened V by 3 bases and J by 5 bases, and 15 bases separated the two germline ends. CDR3 bases: TGTGCCAGCAGTTTTGGTAGACAGTCCATAGATACGCAGTATTTT. This codes for CASSFGRQSIDTQYF.

The sample holds many counts of this clonotype. V and J are TRBV5-1 and TRBJ1-2; D is uncertain. V was pared by 3 bases and J by 2 bases, with 14 bases between. The CDR3 consists of 15 residues. The V gene's germline CDR1 is SGHRS and CDR2 YFSETQ. CDR3 sequence: CASSSDGRANYGYTF. Here the CDR3 DNA reads TGCGCCAGCAGCTCGGATGGACGGGCGAACTATGGCTACACCTTC.

This clonotype has just a few counts. The rearrangement joins TRBV20-1 to TRBJ2-7; D not certain. Germline V gene lookup returns CDR1 DFQATT and CDR2 SNEGSKA (reference sequence). The CDR3 has 11 amino acids. V was shortened by 3 bases and J by 2 bases, with 5 bases between the two germline ends. The CDR3 protein is CSARLTYEQYF. The CDR3 DNA sequence: TGCAGTGCTAGGTTAACCTACGAGCAGTACTTC.

V gene TRBV7-2 combines with J gene TRBJ1-3; D is ambiguous. CDR1 is SGHTA and CDR2 is FQGNSA in the germline V gene. Trimming took off 5 bases at V and 4 bases at J, with 9 bases between the two ends. The CDR3 is 13 amino acids. The DNA for the CDR3 is TGTGCCAGCAGCCCTATGATGGGAAACACCATATATTTT. Its protein is CASSPMMGNTIYF.

The chain links TRBV19 to TRBJ1-4; TRBD1 might be the D (5 bases). Trimming removed 11 bases from V and 0 bases from J, with 13 bases in between. Germline CDR1 and CDR2: LNHDA and SQIVND (reference sequence). The CDR3 has 14 residues. The CDR3 reads CASRQTATNEKLFF. The CDR3 region has the DNA TGTGCCTCCAGACAGACTGCAACTAATGAAAAACTGTTTTTT. Using reference TRBV19 and TRBJ1-4 for the parts outside the CDR3, the full variable domain is DGGITQSPKYLFRKEGQNVTLSCEQNLNHDAMYWYRQDPGQGLRLIYYSQIVNDFQKGDIAEGYSVSREKKESFPLTVTSAQKNPTAFYLCASRQTATNEKLFFGSGTQLSVL.

The chain employs TRBV15 and TRBJ2-5; 11 bases map to TRBD2. The V gene's germline CDR1 is LNHNV and CDR2 YYDKDF (reference sequence). The CDR3 is made up of 16 amino acids. V was pared by 1 base and J by 2 bases, with 3 bases of the junction left unmatched. The CDR3 DNA is TGTGCCACCAGCAGAGTGGCTAGCGGGGGGCAAGAGACCCAGTACTTC. As protein: CATSRVASGGQETQYF.

The V gene is TRBV19, the J gene TRBJ1-2, with 8 positions matching TRBD1. V dropped 5 bases and J dropped 0; count of bases not matched to a gene: 8. Per germline, CDR1 LNHDA and CDR2 SQIVND (reference sequence). The CDR3 loop spans 16 amino acids. CDR3 residues: CASSSRQGQANYGYTF. The DNA for the CDR3 is TGTGCCAGTAGTTCCCGACAGGGGCAAGCTAACTATGGCTACACCTTC.